This paragraph covers one T cell receptor (beta chain) sequence. The data belong to a study of blood T cell repertoires in COVID-19. Study background: PBMCs, B-cell-depleted T cells, or T cells provided the cDNA or gDNA that made up the material.

Per the study methods: Amplification of reference gene primers was used by the study to estimate nucleated cell counts. Clones were sequenced by immunoSEQ multiplex PCR, and TCRdb holds only the in-frame ones, with some missing. The V and J calls and clone size were taken over from that table, and D and trimming were inferred from the DNA. Of under 95,000 clones listed, roughly 89% are singletons. Germline lookup yields CDR1 MNHEY and CDR2 SVGEGT. V lost 2 bases and J lost 1; bases outside the gene matches: 11. The CDR3 has 18 amino acids. The receptor was isolated from a man in his 60s with acute or convalescent COVID-19. The chain links TRBV6-2 or TRBV6-3 to TRBJ1-5, with TRBD1 matching 7 bases. Sequenced sample: peripheral blood. The CDR3 sequence is CASSYPGGGVLSNQPQHF. The CDR3 coding sequence is TGTGCCAGCAGTTACCCGGGAGGGGGCGTCCTGAGCAATCAGCCCCAGCATTTT.